This T cell receptor beta chain was identified during a study of blood T cell repertoires in COVID-19. TCRdb's copy holds only in-frame clones and misses some; the assay was immunoSEQ multiplex PCR. Of approximately 210,000 clones in the sample, approximately 90% were seen once. This CDR3 comprises 13 residues. Germline V gives CDR1 SQVTM, CDR2 ANQGSEA. V shed 2 bases and J 7 bases; nucleotides not matched to a gene: 8. The J gene is TRBJ2-7, the V gene TRBV29-1; 7 bases are a match to TRBD1. The clonotype was recovered from a man between 35 and 55 years old with acute or convalescent COVID-19. Sequences were obtained from peripheral blood. CDR3 nucleotide sequence: TGCAGCGTTGAAATAGAGACAGGGAATGAGCAGTACTTC. Translated: CSVEIETGNEQYF.